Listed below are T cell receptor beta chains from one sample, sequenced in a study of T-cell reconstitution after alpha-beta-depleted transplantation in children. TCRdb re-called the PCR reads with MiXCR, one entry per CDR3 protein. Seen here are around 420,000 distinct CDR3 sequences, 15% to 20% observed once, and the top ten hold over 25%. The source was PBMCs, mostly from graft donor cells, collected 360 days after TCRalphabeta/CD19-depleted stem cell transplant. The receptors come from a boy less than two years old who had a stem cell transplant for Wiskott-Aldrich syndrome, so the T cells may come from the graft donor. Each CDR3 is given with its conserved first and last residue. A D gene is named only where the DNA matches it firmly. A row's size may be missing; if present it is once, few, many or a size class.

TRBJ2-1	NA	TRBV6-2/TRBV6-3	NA	TGTGCCAGCAGTTACCGGGACAATGAGCAGTTCTTC	CASSYRDNEQFF
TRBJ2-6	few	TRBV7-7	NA	TGTGCCAGCAGCTTAGATCCGGATAATTTTTCCCCTGGGGCCAACGTCCTGACTTTC	CASSLDPDNFSPGANVLTF
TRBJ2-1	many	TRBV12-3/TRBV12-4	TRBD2	TGTGCCAGCAGTTTACCCCCTACTAGCGGGAGGCGTGAGCAGTTCTTC	CASSLPPTSGRREQFF
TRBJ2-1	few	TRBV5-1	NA	TGCGCCAGCAGCTTGGCCGACGCCGAGCAGTTCTTC	CASSLADAEQFF
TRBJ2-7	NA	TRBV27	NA	TGTGCCAGCAGTCCCATACAGGTAACCTACGAGCAGTACTTC	CASSPIQVTYEQYF
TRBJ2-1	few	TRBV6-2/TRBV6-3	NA	TGTGCCAGCAAAACAGGGAGTGAGCAGTTCTTC	CASKTGSEQFF
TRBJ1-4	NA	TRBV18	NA	TGTGCCAGCCGAAGGTCGGGGGAAAATGAAAAACTGTTTTTT	CASRRSGENEKLFF
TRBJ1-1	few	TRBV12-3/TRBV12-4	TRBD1	TGTGCCAGCAGTCCCAACAGGGGCACTGAAGCTTTCTTT	CASSPNRGTEAFF
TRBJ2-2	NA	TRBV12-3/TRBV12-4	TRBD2	TGTGCCTTCAGTTTCCATCTGGGTAGCGGGAGGGCTGGCACCGGGGAGCTGTTTTTT	CAFSFHLGSGRAGTGELFF
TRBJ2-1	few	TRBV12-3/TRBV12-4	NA	TGTGCCAGCAGTTTTAGGAGACCACACGCCTCCTACAATGAGCAGTTCTTC	CASSFRRPHASYNEQFF
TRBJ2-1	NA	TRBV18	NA	TGTGCCAGCTCACGATCGGGGACCTACAATGAGCAGTTCTTC	CASSRSGTYNEQFF
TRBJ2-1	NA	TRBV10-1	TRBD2	TGCGCCAGCAGTGGAGCCGGGACTAGCGGGGGGAGCTCCTACAATGAGCAGTTCTTC	CASSGAGTSGGSSYNEQFF
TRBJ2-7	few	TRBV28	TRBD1	TGTGCCAGCAGGTCTCCCGGGACAGGTTCCTACGAGCAGTACTTC	CASRSPGTGSYEQYF
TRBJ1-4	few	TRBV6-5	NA	TGTGCCAGCAGTTACTCGCCACCAGGGTGGGGTGAAAAACTGTTTTTT	CASSYSPPGWGEKLFF
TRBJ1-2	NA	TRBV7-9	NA	TGTGCCAGCAGCTTAGGCACAGGGCAGGGCTATGGCTACACCTTC	CASSLGTGQGYGYTF
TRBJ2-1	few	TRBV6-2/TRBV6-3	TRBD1	TGTGCCAGCAGTTGGGACAGATCTTTTTTTAATGAGCAGTTCTTC	CASSWDRSFFNEQFF
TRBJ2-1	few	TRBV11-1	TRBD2	TGTGCCAGCAGCCCACGGGGGAGCGGGGCTCTCTCCTACAATGAGCAGTTCTTC	CASSPRGSGALSYNEQFF
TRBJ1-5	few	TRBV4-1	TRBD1	TGCGCCAGCAGCCAAGGTATCGACAGGGGCAATCAGCCCCAGCATTTT	CASSQGIDRGNQPQHF
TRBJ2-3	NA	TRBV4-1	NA	TGCGCCAGCAGCCGGGGAAAAGTGGGACGGGGGAGCACAGATACGCAGTATTTT	CASSRGKVGRGSTDTQYF
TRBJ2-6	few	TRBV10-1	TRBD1	TGCGCCAGCATTCGACCTCGGGACAGGGGGCGCATTGGGGCCAACGTCCTGACTTTC	CASIRPRDRGRIGANVLTF
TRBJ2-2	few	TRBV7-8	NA	TGTGCCAGCAGCTTATTCAGGGTTGGAACCGGGGAGCTGTTTTTT	CASSLFRVGTGELFF
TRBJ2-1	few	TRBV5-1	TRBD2	TGCGCCAGCAGCCCCGGGGGGACCACCGTATCCTACAATGAGCAGTTCTTC	CASSPGGTTVSYNEQFF
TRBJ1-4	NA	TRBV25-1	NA	TGTGCCAGCAGTGAGCCCGCCGAAGGCCCTAGGGAAAAACTGTTTTTT	CASSEPAEGPREKLFF
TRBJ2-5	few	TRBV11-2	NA	TGTGCCAGCAGCGAACACAGGTCCGGGGAGACCCAGTACTTC	CASSEHRSGETQYF
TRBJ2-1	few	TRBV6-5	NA	TGTGCCAGCAGTTACTTTTTTCCTACCGTCTACAATGAGCAGTTCTTC	CASSYFFPTVYNEQFF
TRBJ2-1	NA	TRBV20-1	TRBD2	TGCAGTGCTTTGGTGCTAGCGGGAGCAGGGTCCTACAATGAGCAGTTCTTC	CSALVLAGAGSYNEQFF
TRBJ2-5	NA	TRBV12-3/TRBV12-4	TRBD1	TGTGCCAGCAGCATATGGGACAGGGATGAGACCCAGTACTTC	CASSIWDRDETQYF
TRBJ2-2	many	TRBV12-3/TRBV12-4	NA	TGTGCCAGCAGTTTTCTCGGGGAGCTGTTTTTT	CASSFLGELFF
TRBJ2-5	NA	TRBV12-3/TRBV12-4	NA	TGTGCCAGCAGTTTCGTTGGGAGTGGAGAGACCCAGTACTTC	CASSFVGSGETQYF
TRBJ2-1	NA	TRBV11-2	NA	TGTGCCAGCAGCTTACAACTAGTGTATGAGCAGTTCTTC	CASSLQLVYEQFF
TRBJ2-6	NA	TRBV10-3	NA	TGTGCCATCACACCCTCTGGGGCCAACGTCCTGACTTTC	CAITPSGANVLTF
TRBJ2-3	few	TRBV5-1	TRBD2	TGCGCCAGCAGCTTGATGTCAGCGGGGGTTTCTAGCACAGATACGCAGTATTTT	CASSLMSAGVSSTDTQYF
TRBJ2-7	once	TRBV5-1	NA	TGCGCCAGCAGCCTCGCCCCAACGGGGCAGACCTACGAGCAGTACTTC	CASSLAPTGQTYEQYF
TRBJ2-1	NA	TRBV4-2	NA	TGTGCCAGCAGCCAAGATGGGTATTACAATGAGCAGTTCTTC	CASSQDGYYNEQFF
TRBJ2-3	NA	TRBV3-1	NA	TGTGCCAGCAGCCAAGATTTGCTAGGGAGCACAGATACGCAGTATTTT	CASSQDLLGSTDTQYF
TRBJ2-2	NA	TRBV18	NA	TGTGCCAGCTCACCCCCGAGAGGCAGTCTGATGTTTTTT	CASSPPRGSLMFF
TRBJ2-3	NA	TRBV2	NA	TGTGCCAGCAGTGAAACGGCGGGGCGGTGGGGAGATACGCAGTATTTT	CASSETAGRWGDTQYF
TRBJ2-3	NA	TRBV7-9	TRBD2	TGTGCCAGCAGCTTGGTCGGCGGGGGGCGCACAGATACGCAGTATTTT	CASSLVGGGRTDTQYF
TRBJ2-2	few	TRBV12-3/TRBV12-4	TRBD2	TGTGCCAGCAGTTTAAAAGATGTGGGGCTAGCGGGGGGACCGAACACCGGGGAGCTGTTTTTT	CASSLKDVGLAGGPNTGELFF
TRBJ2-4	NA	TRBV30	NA	TGTGCCTGGAGCTCCCAGCTAGCCAAAAACATTCAGTACTTC	CAWSSQLAKNIQYF
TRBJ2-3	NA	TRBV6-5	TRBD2	TGTGCCAGCAGTTTATTAGCGGGAGACGGAGATACGCAGTATTTT	CASSLLAGDGDTQYF
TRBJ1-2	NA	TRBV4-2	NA	TGTGCCAGCAGCCAAGACGGCCATGGCTACACCTTC	CASSQDGHGYTF
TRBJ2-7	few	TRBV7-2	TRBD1	TGTGCCAGCAGCTTAGCTCCGGGACAGGGAGTTGACACTACTTGGGAGCAGTACTTC	CASSLAPGQGVDTTWEQYF
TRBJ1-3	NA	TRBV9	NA	TGTGCCAGCAGAGGGAGCTCTGGAAACACCATATATTTT	CASRGSSGNTIYF
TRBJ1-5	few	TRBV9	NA	TGTGCCAGCAGCGTATCTGGGGGCTCCAATCAGCCCCAGCATTTT	CASSVSGGSNQPQHF
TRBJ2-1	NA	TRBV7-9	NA	TGTGCCAGCAGCTTATCCGGGGTAGGGGAGTTCTTC	CASSLSGVGEFF
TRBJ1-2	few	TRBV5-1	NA	TGCGCCAGCGGACAGCCAAACTATGGCTACACCTTC	CASGQPNYGYTF
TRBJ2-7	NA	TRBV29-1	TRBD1	TGCAGCGCCCCGGACAGGGCCCACGAGCAGTACTTC	CSAPDRAHEQYF
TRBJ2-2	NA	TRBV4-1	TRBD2	TGCGCCAGCAGCCAAAGTGGTCTAGCGGGAGCGGACACCGGGGAGCTGTTTTTT	CASSQSGLAGADTGELFF
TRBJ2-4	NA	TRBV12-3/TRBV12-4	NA	TGTGCCAGCAGTTTTTCAGGGGGGGAAAACATTCAGTACTTC	CASSFSGGENIQYF
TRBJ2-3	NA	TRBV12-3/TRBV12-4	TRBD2	TGTGCCAGCAGTTTACGGGGGGGACATGATGGCACAGATACGCAGTATTTT	CASSLRGGHDGTDTQYF
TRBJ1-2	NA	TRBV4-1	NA	TGCGCCAGCAGCCATTCCATAGGGGAACTCCTCTTC	CASSHSIGELLF
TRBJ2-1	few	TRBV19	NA	TGTGCCAGTAGTAACTTCAATGAGCAGTTCTTC	CASSNFNEQFF
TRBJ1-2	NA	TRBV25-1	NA	TGTGCCAGCAGAGGGGGGCAAAACTATGGCTACACCTTC	CASRGGQNYGYTF
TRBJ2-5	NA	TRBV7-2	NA	TGTGCCAGCAGCTTTGGGCAGTCTGGGGAGACCCAGTACTTC	CASSFGQSGETQYF
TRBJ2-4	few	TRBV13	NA	TGTGCCAGCAGCCCCGAAAGGGTCCTAGCCAAAAACATTCAGTACTTC	CASSPERVLAKNIQYF
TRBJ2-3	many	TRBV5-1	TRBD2	TGCGCCAGCTGTCCTAGCGGGAGACGCGATACGCAGTATTTT	CASCPSGRRDTQYF